This T cell receptor beta chain comes out of a study of shared clonotypes between healthy human individuals. CDR3 size: 15 residues. Per germline, CDR1 SGHAT and CDR2 FQDESV (reference sequence). V lost 1 base, J lost 5 bases, and 14 bases lay in between. An even split of each subset's genomic DNA across several immunoSEQ plates was performed. Sequenced by immunoSEQ multiplex PCR; TCRdb stores in-frame clones only, minus some. The top ten clones hold around 12% of a sample with some 480,000 clones, 70% to 85% of them seen once. The sequencing input was PBMCs. This receptor was obtained from a woman between 40 and 55 years old in good health. Some clones in this sample may be carry-over from other donors' samples. The genes are TRBV11-1 and TRBJ2-5; D possibly corresponds to TRBD1 (5 bases). CDR3 region: CASSLVGRAWETQYF. The CDR3 DNA reads as TGTGCCAGCAGCTTAGTTGGCAGGGCTTGGGAGACCCAGTACTTC. The whole variable domain, remainder taken from reference TRBV11-1 and TRBJ2-5, is EAEVAQSPRYKITEKSQAVAFWCDPISGHATLYWYRQILGQGPELLVQFQDESVVDDSQLPKDRFSAERLKGVDSTLKIQPAELGDSAMYLCASSLVGRAWETQYFGPGTRLLVL.